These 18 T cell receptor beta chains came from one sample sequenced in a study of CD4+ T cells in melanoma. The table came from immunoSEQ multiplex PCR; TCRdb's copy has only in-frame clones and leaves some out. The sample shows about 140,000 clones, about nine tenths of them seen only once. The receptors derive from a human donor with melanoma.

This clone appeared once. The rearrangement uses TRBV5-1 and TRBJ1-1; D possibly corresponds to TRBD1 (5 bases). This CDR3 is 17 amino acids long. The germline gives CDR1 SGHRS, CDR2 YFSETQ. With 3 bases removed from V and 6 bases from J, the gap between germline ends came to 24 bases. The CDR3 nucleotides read TGCGCCAGCAGCTCACCGTCGGGGAGATCAGGGCTACCTGAAGCTTTCTTT. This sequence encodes CASSSPSGRSGLPEAFF.

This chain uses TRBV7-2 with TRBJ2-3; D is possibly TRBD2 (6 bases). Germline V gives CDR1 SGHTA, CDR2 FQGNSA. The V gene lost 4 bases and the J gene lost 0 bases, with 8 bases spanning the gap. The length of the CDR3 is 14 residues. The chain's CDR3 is CASSSLASTDTQYF. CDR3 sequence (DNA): TGTGCCAGCAGCTCACTAGCCAGCACAGATACGCAGTATTTT.

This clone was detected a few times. CDR3 in amino acids: CASSSGATLRPGELFF. The CDR3 region has the DNA TGTGCCAGTAGTTCAGGGGCAACCCTTCGCCCCGGGGAGCTGTTTTTT. This chain uses TRBV19 with TRBJ2-2, with TRBD1 as a possible D gene (6 bases). The germline CDR1 and CDR2 sequences are LNHDA and SQIVND (reference sequence). Trimming removed 5 bases from V and 6 bases from J, with 19 bases in between. The CDR3 loop spans 16 amino acids.

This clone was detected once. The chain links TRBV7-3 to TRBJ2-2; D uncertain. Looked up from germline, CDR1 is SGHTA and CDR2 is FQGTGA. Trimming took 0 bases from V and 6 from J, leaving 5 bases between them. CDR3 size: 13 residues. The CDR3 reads CASSLTAPGELFF. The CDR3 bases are TGTGCCAGCAGCTTAACGGCTCCCGGGGAGCTGTTTTTT.

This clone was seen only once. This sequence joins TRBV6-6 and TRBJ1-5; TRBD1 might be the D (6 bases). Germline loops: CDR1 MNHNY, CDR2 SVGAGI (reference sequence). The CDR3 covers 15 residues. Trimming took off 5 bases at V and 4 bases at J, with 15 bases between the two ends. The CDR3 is CASSPRGDMNQPQHF. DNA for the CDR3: TGTGCCAGCAGTCCGCGAGGGGACATGAATCAGCCCCAGCATTTT.

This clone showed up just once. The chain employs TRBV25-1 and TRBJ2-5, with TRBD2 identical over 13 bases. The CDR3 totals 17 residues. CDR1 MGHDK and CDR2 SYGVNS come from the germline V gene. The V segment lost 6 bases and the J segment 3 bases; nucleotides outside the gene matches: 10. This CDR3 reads CASRSHRTSGREETQYF. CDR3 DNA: TGTGCCAGCAGATCCCACCGGACTAGCGGGAGAGAAGAGACCCAGTACTTC.

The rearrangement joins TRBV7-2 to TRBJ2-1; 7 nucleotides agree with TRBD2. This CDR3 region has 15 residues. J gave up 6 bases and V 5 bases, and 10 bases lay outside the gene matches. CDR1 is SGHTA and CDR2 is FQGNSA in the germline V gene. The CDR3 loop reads CASSIRPPGGNEQFF. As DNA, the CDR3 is TGTGCCAGCAGCATACGCCCCCCGGGGGGCAATGAGCAGTTCTTC.

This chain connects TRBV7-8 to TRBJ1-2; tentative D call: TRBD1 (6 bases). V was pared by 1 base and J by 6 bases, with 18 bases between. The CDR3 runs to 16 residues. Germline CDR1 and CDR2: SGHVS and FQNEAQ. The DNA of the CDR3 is TGTGCCAGCAGCTTAGGTGGGGGGCCGGCAGCTGATGGCTACACCTTC. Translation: CASSLGGGPAADGYTF.

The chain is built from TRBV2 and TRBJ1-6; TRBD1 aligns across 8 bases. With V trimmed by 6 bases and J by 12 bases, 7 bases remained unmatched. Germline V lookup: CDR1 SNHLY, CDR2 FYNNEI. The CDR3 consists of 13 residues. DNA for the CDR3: TGTGCCAGCAGGGGGGGACAGGCTTTACCCCTCCACTTT. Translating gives CASRGGQALPLHF.

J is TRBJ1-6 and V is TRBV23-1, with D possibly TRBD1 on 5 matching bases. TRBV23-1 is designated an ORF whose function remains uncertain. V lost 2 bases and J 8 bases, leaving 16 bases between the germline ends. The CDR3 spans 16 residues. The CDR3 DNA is TGCGCCAGCAGTCAAGGTGCAGGGAAGGGAGATTCACCCCTCCACTTT. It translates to CASSQGAGKGDSPLHF.

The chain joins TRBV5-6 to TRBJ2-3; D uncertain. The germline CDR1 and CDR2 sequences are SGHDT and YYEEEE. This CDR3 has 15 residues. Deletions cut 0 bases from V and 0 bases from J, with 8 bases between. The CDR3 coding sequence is TGTGCCAGCAGCTTGGGGTTTCCTAGCACAGATACGCAGTATTTT. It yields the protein CASSLGFPSTDTQYF.

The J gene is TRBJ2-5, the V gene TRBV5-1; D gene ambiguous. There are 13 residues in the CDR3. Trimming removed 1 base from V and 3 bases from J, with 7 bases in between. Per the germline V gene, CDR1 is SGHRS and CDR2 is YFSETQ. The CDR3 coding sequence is TGCGCCAGCAGCTTGACAGTTGAAGAGACCCAGTACTTC. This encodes CASSLTVEETQYF. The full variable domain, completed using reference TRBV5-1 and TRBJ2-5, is KAGVTQTPRYLIKTRGQQVTLSCSPISGHRSVSWYQQTPGQGLQFLFEYFSETQRNKGNFPGRFSGRQFSNSRSEMNVSTLELGDSALYLCASSLTVEETQYFGPGTRLLVL.

CDR3 region: CASSPRDSKGYEQYF. The CDR3 coding sequence is TGTGCCAGCAGCCCGCGTGATAGCAAGGGGTACGAGCAGTACTTC. The chain uses TRBV7-9 and TRBJ2-7; weak D call: TRBD1 (5 bases). The V end lost 5 bases, the J end lost 4 bases, and 18 bases lay between the germline ends. Germline CDR1 reads SEHNR; CDR2 reads FQNEAQ (reference sequence). There are 15 residues in the CDR3.

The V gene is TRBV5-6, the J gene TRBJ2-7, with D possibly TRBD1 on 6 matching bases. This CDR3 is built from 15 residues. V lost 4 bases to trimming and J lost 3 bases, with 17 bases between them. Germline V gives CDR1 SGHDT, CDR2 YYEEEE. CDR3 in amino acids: CASSATGMDGYEQYF. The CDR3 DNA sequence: TGTGCCAGCAGCGCTACAGGGATGGACGGCTACGAGCAGTACTTC. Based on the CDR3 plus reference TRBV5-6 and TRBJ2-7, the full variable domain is DAGVTQSPTHLIKTRGQQVTLRCSPKSGHDTVSWYQQALGQGPQFIFQYYEEEERQRGNFPDRFSGHQFPNYSSELNVNALLLGDSALYLCASSATGMDGYEQYFGPGTRLTVT.

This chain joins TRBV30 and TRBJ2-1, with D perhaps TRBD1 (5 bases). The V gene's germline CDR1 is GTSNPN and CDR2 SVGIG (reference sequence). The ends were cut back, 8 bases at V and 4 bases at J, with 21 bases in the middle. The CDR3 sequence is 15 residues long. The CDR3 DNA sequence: TGTGCCACAGTGAAGGGGAAAACGAGGTACAATGAGCAGTTCTTC. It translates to CATVKGKTRYNEQFF.

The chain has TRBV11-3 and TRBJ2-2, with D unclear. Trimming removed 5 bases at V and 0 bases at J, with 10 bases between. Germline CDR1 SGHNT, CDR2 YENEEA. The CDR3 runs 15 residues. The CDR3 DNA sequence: TGTGCCAGCAGCCCGGAGTTCGCGAACACCGGGGAGCTGTTTTTT. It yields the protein CASSPEFANTGELFF.

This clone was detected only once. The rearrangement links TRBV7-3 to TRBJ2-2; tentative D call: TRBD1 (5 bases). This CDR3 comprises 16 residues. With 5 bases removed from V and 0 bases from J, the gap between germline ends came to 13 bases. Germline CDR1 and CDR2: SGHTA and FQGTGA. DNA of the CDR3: TGTGCCAGCAGCCCAGGGCGCCTGGCGAACACCGGGGAGCTGTTTTTT. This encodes CASSPGRLANTGELFF.

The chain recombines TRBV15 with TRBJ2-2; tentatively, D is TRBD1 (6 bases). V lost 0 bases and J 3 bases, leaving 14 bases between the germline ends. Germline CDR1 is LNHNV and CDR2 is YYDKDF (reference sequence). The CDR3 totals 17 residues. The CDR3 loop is CATSRDRQGPYTGELFF. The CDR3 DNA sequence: TGTGCCACCAGCAGAGATCGCCAGGGGCCCTACACCGGGGAGCTGTTTTTT.